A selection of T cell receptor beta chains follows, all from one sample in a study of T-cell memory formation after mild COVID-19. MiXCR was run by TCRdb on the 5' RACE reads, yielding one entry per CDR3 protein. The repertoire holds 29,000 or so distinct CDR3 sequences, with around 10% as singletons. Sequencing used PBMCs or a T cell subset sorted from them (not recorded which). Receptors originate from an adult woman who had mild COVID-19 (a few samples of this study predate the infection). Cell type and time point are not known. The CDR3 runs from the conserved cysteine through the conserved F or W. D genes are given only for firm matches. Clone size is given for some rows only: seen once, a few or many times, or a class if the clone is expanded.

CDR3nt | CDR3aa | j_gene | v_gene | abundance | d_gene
TGTGCCACCAGCAGCCGACTAGCCCAAAACAATGAGCAGTTCTTC | CATSSRLAQNNEQFF | TRBJ2-1 | TRBV15 | many | TRBD2
TGTGCCAGCAGTTTAGAGGGGAGCTCCTACAATGAGCAGTTCTTC | CASSLEGSSYNEQFF | TRBJ2-1 | TRBV6-9 | many | .
TGTGCCAGCAGCTTAGGACCTAGCGGAAACACAGATACGCAGTATTTT | CASSLGPSGNTDTQYF | TRBJ2-3 | TRBV7-6 | . | TRBD2
TGTGCCAGCAGTGAATCGGGCAATGAGCAGTTCTTC | CASSESGNEQFF | TRBJ2-1 | TRBV25-1 | many | .
TGTGCCAGCCAAGGAGGACGGCTAAATCAGCCCCAGCATTTT | CASQGGRLNQPQHF | TRBJ1-5 | TRBV12-3/TRBV12-4 | many | .
TGTGCCAGCAGTTACTCCGGGGGGAATTCACCCCTCCACTTT | CASSYSGGNSPLHF | TRBJ1-6 | TRBV6-5 | many | .
TGTGCCAGCAGGGGCAGGACAGGGTATGGCTACACCTTC | CASRGRTGYGYTF | TRBJ1-2 | TRBV6-5 | many | TRBD1
TGTGCCAGCAGCAACCCTAGCGCTAACACCGGGGAGCTGTTTTTT | CASSNPSANTGELFF | TRBJ2-2 | TRBV7-9 | many | .
TGTGCCAGCAGCCAACTGGCAGGGAAGTCCACCGGGGAGCTGTTTTTT | CASSQLAGKSTGELFF | TRBJ2-2 | TRBV27 | many | .
TGCGCCAGCAGCCAATGGGCGAAGGACACTGAAGCTTTCTTT | CASSQWAKDTEAFF | TRBJ1-1 | TRBV4-3 | . | .
TGTGCCAGCTCACCCCCGGGTATCGGATATGGCTACACCTTC | CASSPPGIGYGYTF | TRBJ1-2 | TRBV18 | many | .
TGCAGTGCTGCCCGGGGTCCGCAGGGACTAAGATGGGATGAAAAACTGTTTTTT | CSAARGPQGLRWDEKLFF | TRBJ1-4 | TRBV20-1 | many | .
TGTGCCAGCAGCCCCCGACTAGCGGGACAACTGAGCAATGAGCAGTTCTTC | CASSPRLAGQLSNEQFF | TRBJ2-1 | TRBV7-9 | . | TRBD2
TGTGCCAGCAGGAGACAGGGTAGGGGTCAGCCCCAGCATTTT | CASRRQGRGQPQHF | TRBJ1-5 | TRBV27 | many | TRBD1
TGTGCCATCAGTGAGTCTCACGGGGAAAAAGACTACGAGCAGTACTTC | CAISESHGEKDYEQYF | TRBJ2-7 | TRBV10-3 | many | .
TGTGCCACCAGCAGGGGACTAGCGGGCTACAATGAGCAGTTCTTC | CATSRGLAGYNEQFF | TRBJ2-1 | TRBV15 | many | TRBD2
TGTGCCAGCATCGAGCTGGGGGTCTACAATGAGCAGTTCTTC | CASIELGVYNEQFF | TRBJ2-1 | TRBV2 | many | .
TGTGCCACCAGTGACCGACAGGGGACAAAGTACGAGCAGTACTTC | CATSDRQGTKYEQYF | TRBJ2-7 | TRBV24-1 | medium-sized | TRBD1
TGTGCCTGGTCAATAAAAGGGCAAGGGTCCTACAATGAGCAGTTCTTC | CAWSIKGQGSYNEQFF | TRBJ2-1 | TRBV30 | many | .
TGCAGCGCGGGACCCAGGCTTTTCACAGATACGCAGTATTTT | CSAGPRLFTDTQYF | TRBJ2-3 | TRBV29-1 | once | .
TGTGCCAGCAGCTTCGGGACAGCCTACGAGCAGTACTTC | CASSFGTAYEQYF | TRBJ2-7 | TRBV7-6 | many | TRBD1
TGTGCCAGCAGCCTCGGGAAGCAGGGAAGAGGCTATGGCTACACCTTC | CASSLGKQGRGYGYTF | TRBJ1-2 | TRBV7-9 | many | .
TGTGCCAGCTCACCAAACCCAACAGGGGGGCATGGCTACACCTTC | CASSPNPTGGHGYTF | TRBJ1-2 | TRBV18 | many | TRBD1
TGTGCCAGCAGAGCTCGAGAGGATGGGGAGCAGTTCTTC | CASRAREDGEQFF | TRBJ2-1 | TRBV6-6 | many | .
TGCGCCAGCAGCCAAGTTCCAGGGTTGAACACTGAAGCTTTCTTT | CASSQVPGLNTEAFF | TRBJ1-1 | TRBV4-1 | many | .
TGTGCCAGTAGTGTACAAGGGGGGGACTCTGGAAACACCATATATTTT | CASSVQGGDSGNTIYF | TRBJ1-3 | TRBV19 | few | .
TGTGCCATCGCTTTTGAACCGAACACTGAAGCTTTCTTT | CAIAFEPNTEAFF | TRBJ1-1 | TRBV10-3 | medium-sized | .
TGTGCCAGCAGTTACTCGACGGGCGAAGCTTTCTTT | CASSYSTGEAFF | TRBJ1-1 | TRBV6-2/TRBV6-3 | many | .
TGTGCCAGCTCACCAACATTTGGGGGAAATGAGCAGTTCTTC | CASSPTFGGNEQFF | TRBJ2-1 | TRBV18 | many | .
TGTGCCAGCAGCTTAGGGTCTGAGCAGTTCTTC | CASSLGSEQFF | TRBJ2-1 | TRBV7-9 | many | .
TGCGCCAGCAGCCAAGATCGGTCCGTTTACAATGAGCAGTTCTTC | CASSQDRSVYNEQFF | TRBJ2-1 | TRBV4-3 | . | .
TGTGCCAGCAGCACAAGGGTGGGGGACTTCTCCTACAATGAGCAGTTCTTC | CASSTRVGDFSYNEQFF | TRBJ2-1 | TRBV9 | many | .
TGCGCCAGCAGCCAAGAAGGACATCCTAGCACAGATACGCAGTATTTT | CASSQEGHPSTDTQYF | TRBJ2-3 | TRBV4-1 | . | .
TGCGCCAGCAGCAGATCCTACTACGAGCAGTACTTC | CASSRSYYEQYF | TRBJ2-7 | TRBV5-1 | many | .
TGTGCCAGCAGTTACATTCAAACAGGGCTTGCCTACGAGCAGTACTTC | CASSYIQTGLAYEQYF | TRBJ2-7 | TRBV2 | many | .
TGTGCCAGCAATTTTGGGGTACTAGCGGGAGGAGCCGAGGATGAGCAGTTCTTC | CASNFGVLAGGAEDEQFF | TRBJ2-1 | TRBV6-2/TRBV6-3 | many | TRBD2
TGTGCCAGCAGTTTACTGGGAAAGGAAGAAAAACTGTTTTTT | CASSLLGKEEKLFF | TRBJ1-4 | TRBV27 | . | .
TGCAGTGCTAGAGCCCAGGGCTACGAGCAGTACTTC | CSARAQGYEQYF | TRBJ2-7 | TRBV20-1 | many | .
TGTGCCAGCAGCCTCCGCGGGACAGGGAATCTGTTTTTT | CASSLRGTGNLFF | TRBJ2-2 | TRBV12-3/TRBV12-4 | many | TRBD1
TGCAGTGCTGAGGGCGTGGCGCAGTATTTT | CSAEGVAQYF | TRBJ2-3 | TRBV20-1 | many | .
TGTGCCAGCAGCTTAGTCCGTGAGACTTCACCCCTCCACTTT | CASSLVRETSPLHF | TRBJ1-6 | TRBV7-8 | many | .
TGTGCCAGCACGGATAGACAAGGCTACACCTTC | CASTDRQGYTF | TRBJ1-2 | TRBV12-3/TRBV12-4 | many | .
TGCGCCAGCAGCCAGGGAACAGGGTATCTGGGTGGCTACACCTTC | CASSQGTGYLGGYTF | TRBJ1-2 | TRBV4-1 | many | .
TGTGCCAGCAGTAAGCCGGGACAGGGTAACACTGAAGCTTTCTTT | CASSKPGQGNTEAFF | TRBJ1-1 | TRBV6-6 | medium-sized | TRBD1
TGTGCCAGCAGCCAAGTGTCCGGGAGCTCCTACAATGAGCAGTTCTTC | CASSQVSGSSYNEQFF | TRBJ2-1 | TRBV14 | many | .
TGCAGCGTTGGTTCAGGGCGAGAAAAACTGGTTTTT | CSVGSGREKLVF | TRBJ1-4 | TRBV29-1 | many | .
TGTGCCAGCAGCTTGGGTGTACTAGCTGGGGACGAGCAGTACTTC | CASSLGVLAGDEQYF | TRBJ2-7 | TRBV7-2 | many | .
TGTGCCAGCAGCCCGGAAAGCGGGTCAAACACCGGGGAGCTGTTTTTT | CASSPESGSNTGELFF | TRBJ2-2 | TRBV7-3 | many | .
TGCGCCAGCAGCTTGGGCGGCGGTGGCTCCTACAATGAGCAGTTCTTC | CASSLGGGGSYNEQFF | TRBJ2-1 | TRBV5-1 | many | .
TGTGCCACCAGCAGAGATGGGCATCGAGCCTCCCCCACAGATACGCAGTATTTT | CATSRDGHRASPTDTQYF | TRBJ2-3 | TRBV15 | many | .
TGTGCCAGCAGCCAAGTTGACAGGGCCTACGAGCAGTACTTC | CASSQVDRAYEQYF | TRBJ2-7 | TRBV3-1 | many | TRBD1